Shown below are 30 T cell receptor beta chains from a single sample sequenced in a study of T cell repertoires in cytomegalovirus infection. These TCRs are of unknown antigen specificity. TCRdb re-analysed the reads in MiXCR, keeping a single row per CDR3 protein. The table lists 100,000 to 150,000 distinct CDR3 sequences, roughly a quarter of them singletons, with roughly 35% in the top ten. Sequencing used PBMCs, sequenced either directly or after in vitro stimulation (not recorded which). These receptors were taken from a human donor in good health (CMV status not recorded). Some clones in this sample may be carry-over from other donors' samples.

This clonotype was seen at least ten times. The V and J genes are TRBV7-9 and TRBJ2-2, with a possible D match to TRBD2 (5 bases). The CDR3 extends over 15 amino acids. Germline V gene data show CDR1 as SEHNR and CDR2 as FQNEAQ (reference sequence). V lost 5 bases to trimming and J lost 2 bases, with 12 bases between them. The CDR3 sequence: CASSTAGLNTGELFF. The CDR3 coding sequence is TGTGCCAGCAGCACTGCGGGCCTCAACACCGGGGAGCTGTTTTTT.

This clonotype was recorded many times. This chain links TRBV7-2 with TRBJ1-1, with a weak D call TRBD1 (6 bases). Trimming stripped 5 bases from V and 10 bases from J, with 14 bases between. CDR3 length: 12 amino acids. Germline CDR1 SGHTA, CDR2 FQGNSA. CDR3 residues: CASSINREPAFF. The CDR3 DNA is TGTGCCAGCAGCATTAACAGGGAACCAGCTTTCTTT.

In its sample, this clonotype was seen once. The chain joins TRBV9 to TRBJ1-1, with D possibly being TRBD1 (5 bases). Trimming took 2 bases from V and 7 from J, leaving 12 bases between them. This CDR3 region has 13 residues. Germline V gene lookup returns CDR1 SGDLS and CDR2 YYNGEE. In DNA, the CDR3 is TGTGCCAGCAGCGTCGGGGGGAACGGTGAAGCTTTCTTT. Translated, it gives CASSVGGNGEAFF.

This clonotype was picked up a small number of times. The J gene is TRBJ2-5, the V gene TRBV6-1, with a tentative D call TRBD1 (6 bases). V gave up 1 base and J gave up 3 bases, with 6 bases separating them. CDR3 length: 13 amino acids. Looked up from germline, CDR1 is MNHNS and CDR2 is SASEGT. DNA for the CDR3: TGTGCCAGCAGTGAAGGGACAGAAGAGACCCAGTACTTC. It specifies CASSEGTEETQYF.

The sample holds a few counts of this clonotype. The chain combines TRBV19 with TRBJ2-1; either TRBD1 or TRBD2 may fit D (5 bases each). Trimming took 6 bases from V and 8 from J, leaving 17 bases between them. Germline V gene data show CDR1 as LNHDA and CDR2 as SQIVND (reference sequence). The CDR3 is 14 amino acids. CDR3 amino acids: CASRSVGEWDEQFF. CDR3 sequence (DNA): TGTGCCAGTAGATCCGTGGGGGAGTGGGATGAGCAGTTCTTC.

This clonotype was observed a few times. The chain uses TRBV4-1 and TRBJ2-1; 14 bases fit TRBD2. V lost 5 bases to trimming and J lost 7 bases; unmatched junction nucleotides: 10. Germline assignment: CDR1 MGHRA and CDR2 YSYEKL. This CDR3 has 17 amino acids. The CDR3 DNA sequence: TGCGCCAGCAGCATACCGGGACTAGCGGGAGTGGGGAATGAGCAGTTCTTC. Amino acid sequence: CASSIPGLAGVGNEQFF.

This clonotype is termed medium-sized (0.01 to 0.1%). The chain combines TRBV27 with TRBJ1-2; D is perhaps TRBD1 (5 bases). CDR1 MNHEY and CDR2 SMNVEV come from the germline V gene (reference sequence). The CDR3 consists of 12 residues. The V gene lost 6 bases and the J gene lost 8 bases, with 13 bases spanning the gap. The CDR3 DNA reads TGTGCCAGCAGAGGGGAATCTGGCGGCTACACCTTC. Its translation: CASRGESGGYTF.

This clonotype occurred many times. CDR3 coding DNA: TGTGCCAGCAGCCCCGGCCTGGGATTCTACGAGCAGTACTTC. Protein sequence: CASSPGLGFYEQYF. The rearrangement joins TRBV7-3 to TRBJ2-7, with D unclear. Germline V CDR1 and CDR2: SGHTA, FQGTGA. V shed 5 bases and J shed 3 bases, with 14 bases lying between them. CDR3 length: 14 residues. The variable domain in full, completed from reference TRBV7-3 and TRBJ2-7, reads GAGVSQTPSNKVTEKGKYVELRCDPISGHTALYWYRQSLGQGPEFLIYFQGTGAADDSGLPNDRFFAVRPEGSVSTLKIQRTERGDSAVYLCASSPGLGFYEQYFGPGTRLTVT.

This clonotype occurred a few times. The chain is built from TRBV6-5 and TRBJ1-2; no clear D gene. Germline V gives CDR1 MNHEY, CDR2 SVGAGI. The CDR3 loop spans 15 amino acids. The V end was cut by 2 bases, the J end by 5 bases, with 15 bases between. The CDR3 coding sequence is TGTGCCAGCAGTTACCGGGCAGAGATTGATTATGGCTACACCTTC. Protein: CASSYRAEIDYGYTF.

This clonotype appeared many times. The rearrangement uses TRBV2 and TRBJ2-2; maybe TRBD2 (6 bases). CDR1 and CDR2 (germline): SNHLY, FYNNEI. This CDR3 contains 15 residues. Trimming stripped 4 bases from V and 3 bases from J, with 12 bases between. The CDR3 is CASSGLAVYTGELFF. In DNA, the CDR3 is TGTGCCAGCAGTGGATTAGCGGTATACACCGGGGAGCTGTTTTTT.

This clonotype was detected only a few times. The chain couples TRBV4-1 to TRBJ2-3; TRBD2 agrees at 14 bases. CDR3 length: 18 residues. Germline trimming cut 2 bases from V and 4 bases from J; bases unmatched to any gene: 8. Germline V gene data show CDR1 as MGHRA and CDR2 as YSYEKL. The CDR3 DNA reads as TGCGCCAGCAGCCAACGGACTAGCGGGAGGCCCTCCTCAGATACGCAGTATTTT. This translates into CASSQRTSGRPSSDTQYF.

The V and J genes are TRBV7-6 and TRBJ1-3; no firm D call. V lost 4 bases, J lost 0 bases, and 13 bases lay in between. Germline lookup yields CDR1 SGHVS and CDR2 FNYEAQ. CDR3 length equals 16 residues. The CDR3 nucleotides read TGTGCCAGCAGCTCCCGGGGAGTCAGCTCTGGAAACACCATATATTTT. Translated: CASSSRGVSSGNTIYF.

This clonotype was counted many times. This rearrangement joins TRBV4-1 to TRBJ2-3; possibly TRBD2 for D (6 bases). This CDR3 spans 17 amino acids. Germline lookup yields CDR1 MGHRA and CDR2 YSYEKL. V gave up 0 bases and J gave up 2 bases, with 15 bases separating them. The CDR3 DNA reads TGCGCCAGCAGCCAAGATCCCCCGCGGGGTATCACAGATACGCAGTATTTT. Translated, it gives CASSQDPPRGITDTQYF.

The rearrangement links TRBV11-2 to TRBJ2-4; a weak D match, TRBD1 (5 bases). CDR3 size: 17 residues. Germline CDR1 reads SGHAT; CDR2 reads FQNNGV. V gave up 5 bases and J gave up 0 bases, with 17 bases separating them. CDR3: CASSLRQQGEAKNIQYF. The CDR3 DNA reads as TGTGCCAGCAGCCTAAGGCAGCAGGGCGAAGCCAAAAACATTCAGTACTTC.

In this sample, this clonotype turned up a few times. This CDR3 is CASSRDAAYNEQFF. Here the CDR3 DNA reads TGTGCCAGCAGTAGGGACGCGGCCTACAATGAGCAGTTCTTC. The J gene is TRBJ2-1, the V gene TRBV7-9; D possibly uses TRBD1 or TRBD2 (5 bases each). This CDR3 region has 14 residues. Germline loops: CDR1 SEHNR, CDR2 FQNEAQ (reference sequence). The V gene lost 6 bases and the J gene lost 2 bases, with 11 bases spanning the gap. Combining the CDR3 with reference TRBV7-9 and TRBJ2-1 gives the whole variable domain DTGVSQNPRHKITKRGQNVTFRCDPISEHNRLYWYRQTLGQGPEFLTYFQNEAQLEKSRLLSDRFSAERPKGSFSTLEIQRTEQGDSAMYLCASSRDAAYNEQFFGPGTRLTVL.

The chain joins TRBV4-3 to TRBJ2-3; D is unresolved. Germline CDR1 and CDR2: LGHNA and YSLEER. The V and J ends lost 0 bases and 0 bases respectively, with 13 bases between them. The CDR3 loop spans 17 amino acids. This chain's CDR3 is CASSQDPSLDSTDTQYF. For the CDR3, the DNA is TGCGCCAGCAGCCAAGACCCCTCGCTTGATAGCACAGATACGCAGTATTTT.

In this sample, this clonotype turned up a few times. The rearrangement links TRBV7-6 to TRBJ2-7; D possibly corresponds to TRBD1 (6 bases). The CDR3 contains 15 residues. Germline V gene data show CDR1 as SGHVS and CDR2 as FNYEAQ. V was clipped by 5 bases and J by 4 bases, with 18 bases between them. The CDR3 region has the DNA TGTGCCAGCAGCGCAGACGACAGGATCGGATACGAGCAGTACGTC. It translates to CASSADDRIGYEQYV.

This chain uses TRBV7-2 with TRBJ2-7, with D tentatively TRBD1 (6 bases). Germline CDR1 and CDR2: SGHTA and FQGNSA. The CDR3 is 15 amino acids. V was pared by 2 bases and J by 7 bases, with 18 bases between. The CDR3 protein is CASSLFLRGSREQYF. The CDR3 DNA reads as TGTGCCAGCAGCTTATTCCTGAGGGGGTCCAGGGAGCAGTACTTC.

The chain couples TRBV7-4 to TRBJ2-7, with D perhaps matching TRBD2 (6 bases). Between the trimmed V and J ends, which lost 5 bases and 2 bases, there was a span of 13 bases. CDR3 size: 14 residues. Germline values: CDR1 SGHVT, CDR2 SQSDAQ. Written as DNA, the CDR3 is TGTGCCAGCAGCCGGGGACTTTCTCCCTACGAGCAGTACTTC. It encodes CASSRGLSPYEQYF.

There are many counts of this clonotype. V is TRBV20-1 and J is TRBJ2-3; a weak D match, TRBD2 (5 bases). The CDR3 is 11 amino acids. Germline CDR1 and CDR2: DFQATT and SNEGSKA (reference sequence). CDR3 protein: CGSGTTDTQYF. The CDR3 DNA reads TGCGGAAGCGGTACCACAGATACGCAGTATTTT.

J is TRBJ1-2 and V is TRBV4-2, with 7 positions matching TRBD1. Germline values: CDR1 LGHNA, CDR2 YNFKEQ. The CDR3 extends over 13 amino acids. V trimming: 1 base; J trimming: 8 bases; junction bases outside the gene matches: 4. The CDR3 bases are TGTGCCAGCAGCCAAGGACAGGGAGGGGGCTACACCTTC. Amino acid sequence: CASSQGQGGGYTF.

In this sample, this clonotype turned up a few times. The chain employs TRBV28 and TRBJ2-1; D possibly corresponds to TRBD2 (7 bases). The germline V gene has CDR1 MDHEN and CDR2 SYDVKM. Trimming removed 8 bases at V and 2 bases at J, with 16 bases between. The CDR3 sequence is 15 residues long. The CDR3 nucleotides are TGTGCCAGCGGGGGGGGCAGGGGTCCCTACAATGAGCAGTTCTTC. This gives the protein CASGGGRGPYNEQFF. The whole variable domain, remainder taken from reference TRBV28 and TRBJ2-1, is DVKVTQSSRYLVKRTGEKVFLECVQDMDHENMFWYRQDPGLGLRLIYFSYDVKMKEKGDIPEGYSVSREKKERFSLILESASTNQTSMYLCASGGGRGPYNEQFFGPGTRLTVL.

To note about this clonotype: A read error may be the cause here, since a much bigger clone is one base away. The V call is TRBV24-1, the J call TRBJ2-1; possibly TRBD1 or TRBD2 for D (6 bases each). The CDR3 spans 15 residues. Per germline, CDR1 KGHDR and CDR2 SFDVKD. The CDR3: CATSDPRGPANGQFF. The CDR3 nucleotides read TGTGCCACCAGTGACCCCCGGGGGCCCGCCAATGGGCAGTTCTTC.

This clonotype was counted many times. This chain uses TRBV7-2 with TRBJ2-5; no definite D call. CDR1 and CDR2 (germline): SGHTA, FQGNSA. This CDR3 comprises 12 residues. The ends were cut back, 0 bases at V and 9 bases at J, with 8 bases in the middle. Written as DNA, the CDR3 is TGTGCCAGCAGCTTAGCGGGCGAGGCCCAGTACTTC. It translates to CASSLAGEAQYF. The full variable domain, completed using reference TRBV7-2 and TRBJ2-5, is GAGVSQSPSNKVTEKGKDVELRCDPISGHTALYWYRQSLGQGLEFLIYFQGNSAPDKSGLPSDRFSAERTGGSVSTLTIQRTQQEDSAVYLCASSLAGEAQYFGPGTRLLVL.

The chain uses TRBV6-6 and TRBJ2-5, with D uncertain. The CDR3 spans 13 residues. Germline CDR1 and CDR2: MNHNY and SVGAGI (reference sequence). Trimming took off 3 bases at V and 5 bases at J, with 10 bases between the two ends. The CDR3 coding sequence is TGTGCCAGCAGTTATTGGGCTGGGGAGACCCAGTACTTC. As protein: CASSYWAGETQYF.

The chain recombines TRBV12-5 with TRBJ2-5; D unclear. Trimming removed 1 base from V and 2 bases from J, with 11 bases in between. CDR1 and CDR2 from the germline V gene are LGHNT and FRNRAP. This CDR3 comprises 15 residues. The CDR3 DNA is TGTGCTAGTGGTTTGGCCCTCAATACACAAGAGACCCAGTACTTC. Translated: CASGLALNTQETQYF.

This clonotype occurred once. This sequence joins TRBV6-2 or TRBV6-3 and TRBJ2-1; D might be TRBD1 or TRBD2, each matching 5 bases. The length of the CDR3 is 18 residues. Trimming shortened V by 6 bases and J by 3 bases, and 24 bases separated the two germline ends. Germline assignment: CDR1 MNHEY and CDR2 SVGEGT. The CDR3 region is CASSPSRDPGAGYNEQFF. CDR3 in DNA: TGTGCCAGCAGCCCATCCCGGGACCCCGGAGCAGGCTACAATGAGCAGTTCTTC.

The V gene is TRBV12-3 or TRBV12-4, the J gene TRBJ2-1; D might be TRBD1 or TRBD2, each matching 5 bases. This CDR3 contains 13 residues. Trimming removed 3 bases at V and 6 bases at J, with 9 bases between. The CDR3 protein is CASSFGGGNEQFF. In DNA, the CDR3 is TGTGCCAGCAGTTTCGGTGGGGGCAATGAGCAGTTCTTC.

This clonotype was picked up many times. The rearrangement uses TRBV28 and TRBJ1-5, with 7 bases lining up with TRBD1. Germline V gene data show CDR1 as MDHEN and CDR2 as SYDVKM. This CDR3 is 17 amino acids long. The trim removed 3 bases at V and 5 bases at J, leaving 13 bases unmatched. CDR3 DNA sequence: TGTGCCAGCAGTTTGCAGTTAACAGGGGTTTTTGATCAGCCCCAGCATTTT. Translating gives CASSLQLTGVFDQPQHF. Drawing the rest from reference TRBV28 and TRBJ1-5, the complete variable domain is DVKVTQSSRYLVKRTGEKVFLECVQDMDHENMFWYRQDPGLGLRLIYFSYDVKMKEKGDIPEGYSVSREKKERFSLILESASTNQTSMYLCASSLQLTGVFDQPQHFGDGTRLSIL.

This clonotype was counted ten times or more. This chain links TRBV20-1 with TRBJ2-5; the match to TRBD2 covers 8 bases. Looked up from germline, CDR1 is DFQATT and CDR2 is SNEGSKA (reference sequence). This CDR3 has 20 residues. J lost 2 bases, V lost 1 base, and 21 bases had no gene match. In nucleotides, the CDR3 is TGCAGTGCTAGAGGTTTACACAGTGGAGCGGGAGTGGTGAGACAAGAGACCCAGTACTTC. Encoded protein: CSARGLHSGAGVVRQETQYF.